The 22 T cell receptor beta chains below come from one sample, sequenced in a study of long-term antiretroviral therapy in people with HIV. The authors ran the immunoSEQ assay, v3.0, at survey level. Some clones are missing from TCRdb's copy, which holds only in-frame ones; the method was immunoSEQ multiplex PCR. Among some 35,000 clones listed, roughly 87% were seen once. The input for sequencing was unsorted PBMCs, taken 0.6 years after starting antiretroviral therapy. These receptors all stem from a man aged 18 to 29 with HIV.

This CDR3 reads CASSLGLAGGNEQFF. CDR3 in DNA: TGTGCCAGCAGCTTAGGGCTAGCGGGAGGGAATGAGCAGTTCTTC. V usage is TRBV13 and J usage is TRBJ2-1, with 12 bases matching TRBD2. This CDR3 comprises 15 residues. Germline V gene data show CDR1 as PRHDT and CDR2 as FYEKMQ (reference sequence). J lost 7 bases, V lost 0 bases, and 1 base had no gene match.

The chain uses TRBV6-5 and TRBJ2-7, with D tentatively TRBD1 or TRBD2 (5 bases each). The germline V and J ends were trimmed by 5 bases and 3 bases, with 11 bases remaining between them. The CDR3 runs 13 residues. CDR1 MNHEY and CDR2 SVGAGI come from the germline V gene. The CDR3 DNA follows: TGTGCCAGCAGTAAAAGGGACGGCTACGAGCAGTACTTC. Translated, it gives CASSKRDGYEQYF.

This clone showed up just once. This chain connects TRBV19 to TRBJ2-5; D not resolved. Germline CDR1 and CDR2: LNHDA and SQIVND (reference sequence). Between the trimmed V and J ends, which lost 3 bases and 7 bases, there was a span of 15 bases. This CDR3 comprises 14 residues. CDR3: CASSIGQFKGTQYF. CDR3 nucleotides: TGTGCCAGTAGTATTGGTCAATTCAAAGGGACCCAGTACTTC.

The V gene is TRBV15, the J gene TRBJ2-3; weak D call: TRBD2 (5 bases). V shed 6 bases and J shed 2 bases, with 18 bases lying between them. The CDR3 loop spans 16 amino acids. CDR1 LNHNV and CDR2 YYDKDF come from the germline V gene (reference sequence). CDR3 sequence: CATSQPSADITDTQYF. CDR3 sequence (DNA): TGTGCCACCAGTCAACCTTCAGCGGATATCACAGATACGCAGTATTTT.

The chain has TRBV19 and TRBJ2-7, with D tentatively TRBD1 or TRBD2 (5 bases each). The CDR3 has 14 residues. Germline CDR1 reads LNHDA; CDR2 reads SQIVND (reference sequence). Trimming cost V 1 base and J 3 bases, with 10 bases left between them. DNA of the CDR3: TGTGCCAGTAGTATAGGTCGAGGGGTCTACGAGCAGTACTTC. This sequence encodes CASSIGRGVYEQYF.

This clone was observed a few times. The CDR3 spells CASSLPTGTWDGYTF. CDR3 nucleotides: TGCGCCAGCAGCTTACCGACAGGAACCTGGGATGGCTACACCTTC. The J gene is TRBJ1-2, the V gene TRBV5-1, with D possibly being TRBD1 (6 bases). Germline V CDR1 and CDR2: SGHRS, YFSETQ. V dropped 2 bases and J dropped 6 bases, with 17 bases sitting between them. This CDR3 contains 15 residues.

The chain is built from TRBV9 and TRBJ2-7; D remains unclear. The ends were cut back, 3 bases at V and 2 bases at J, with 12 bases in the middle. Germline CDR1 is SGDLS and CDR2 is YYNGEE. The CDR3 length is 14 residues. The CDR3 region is CASSDNAGAYEQYF. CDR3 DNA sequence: TGTGCCAGCAGCGACAACGCCGGAGCCTACGAGCAGTACTTC.

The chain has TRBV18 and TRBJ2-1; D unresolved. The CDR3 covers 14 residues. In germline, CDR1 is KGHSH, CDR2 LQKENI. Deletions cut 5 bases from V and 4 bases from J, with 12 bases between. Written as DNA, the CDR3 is TGTGCCAGCTCAACGCTCGTGGGGTACAATGAGCAGTTCTTC. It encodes CASSTLVGYNEQFF.

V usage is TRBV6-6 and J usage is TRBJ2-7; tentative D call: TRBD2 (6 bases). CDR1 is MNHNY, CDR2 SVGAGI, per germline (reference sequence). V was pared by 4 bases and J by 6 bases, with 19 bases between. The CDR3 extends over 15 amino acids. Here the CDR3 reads CASSFSSGVAGEQYF. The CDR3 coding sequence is TGTGCCAGCAGTTTTAGCTCGGGGGTAGCCGGCGAGCAGTACTTC.

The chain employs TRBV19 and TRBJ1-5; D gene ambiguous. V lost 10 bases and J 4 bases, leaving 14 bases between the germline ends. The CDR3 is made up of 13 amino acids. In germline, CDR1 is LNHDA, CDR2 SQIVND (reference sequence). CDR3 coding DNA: TGTGCCACCATGGACGGAGCAAATCAGCCCCAGCATTTT. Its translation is CATMDGANQPQHF.

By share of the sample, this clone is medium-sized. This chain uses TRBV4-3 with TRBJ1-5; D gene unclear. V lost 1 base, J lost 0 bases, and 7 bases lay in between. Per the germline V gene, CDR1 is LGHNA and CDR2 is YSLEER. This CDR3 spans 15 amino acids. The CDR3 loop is CASSQVIGSNQPQHF. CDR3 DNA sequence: TGCGCCAGCAGCCAAGTCATTGGTAGCAATCAGCCCCAGCATTTT.

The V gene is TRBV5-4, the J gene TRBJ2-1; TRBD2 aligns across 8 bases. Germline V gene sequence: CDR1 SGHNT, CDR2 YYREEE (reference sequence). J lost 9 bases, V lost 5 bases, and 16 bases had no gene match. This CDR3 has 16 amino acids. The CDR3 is CASRAEPGLESGEQFF. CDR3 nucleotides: TGTGCCAGCAGGGCCGAACCGGGACTAGAATCAGGTGAGCAGTTCTTC. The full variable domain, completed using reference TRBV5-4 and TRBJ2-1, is ETGVTQSPTHLIKTRGQQVTLRCSSQSGHNTVSWYQQALGQGPQFIFQYYREEENGRGNFPPRFSGLQFPNYSSELNVNALELDDSALYLCASRAEPGLESGEQFFGPGTRLTVL.

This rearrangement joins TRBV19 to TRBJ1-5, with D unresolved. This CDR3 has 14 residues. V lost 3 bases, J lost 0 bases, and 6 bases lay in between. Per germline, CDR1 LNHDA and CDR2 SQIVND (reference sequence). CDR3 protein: CASSMTASNQPQHF. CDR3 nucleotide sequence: TGTGCCAGTAGTATGACGGCTAGCAATCAGCCCCAGCATTTT.

The CDR3 nucleotides read TGTGCCAGCAGTTACGGATACACCGGGGAGCTGTTTTTT. It encodes CASSYGYTGELFF. V is TRBV6-5 and J is TRBJ2-2; D not resolved. CDR3 length: 13 amino acids. The germline V gene has CDR1 MNHEY and CDR2 SVGAGI. Deletions cut 2 bases from V and 3 bases from J, with 4 bases between.

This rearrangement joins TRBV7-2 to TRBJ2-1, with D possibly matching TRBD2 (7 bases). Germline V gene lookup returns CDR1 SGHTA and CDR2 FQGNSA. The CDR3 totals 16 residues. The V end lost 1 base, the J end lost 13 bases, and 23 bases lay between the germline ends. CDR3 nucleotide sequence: TGTGCCAGCAGCTTAGGGGGGGCGGGAGAAGGCTATCTACAGTTCTTC. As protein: CASSLGGAGEGYLQFF.

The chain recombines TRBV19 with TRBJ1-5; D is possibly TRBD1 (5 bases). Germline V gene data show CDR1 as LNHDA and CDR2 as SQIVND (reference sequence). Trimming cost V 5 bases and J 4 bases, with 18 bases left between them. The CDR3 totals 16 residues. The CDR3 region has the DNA TGTGCCAGTAGTCCAACCGAGGACACCCTTAATCAGCCCCAGCATTTT. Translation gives CASSPTEDTLNQPQHF.

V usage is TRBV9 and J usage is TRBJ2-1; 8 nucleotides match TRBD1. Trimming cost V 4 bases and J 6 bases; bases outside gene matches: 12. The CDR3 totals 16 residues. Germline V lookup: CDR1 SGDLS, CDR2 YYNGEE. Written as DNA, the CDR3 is TGTGCCAGCAGCACCGGACAGGGCCTGGGGTCCAATGAGCAGTTCTTC. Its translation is CASSTGQGLGSNEQFF.

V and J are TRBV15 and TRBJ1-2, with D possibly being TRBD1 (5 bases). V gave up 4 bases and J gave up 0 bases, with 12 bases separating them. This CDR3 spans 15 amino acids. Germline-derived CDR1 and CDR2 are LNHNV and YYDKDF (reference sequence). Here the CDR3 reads CATSTVTAPNYGYTF. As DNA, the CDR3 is TGTGCCACCAGCACGGTGACAGCGCCTAACTATGGCTACACCTTC.

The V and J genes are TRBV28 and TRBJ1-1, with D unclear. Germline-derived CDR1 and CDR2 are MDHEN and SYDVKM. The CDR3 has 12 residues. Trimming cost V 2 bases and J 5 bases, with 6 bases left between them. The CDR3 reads CASSLIRTEAFF. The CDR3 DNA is TGTGCCAGCAGTTTAATCCGGACTGAAGCTTTCTTT.

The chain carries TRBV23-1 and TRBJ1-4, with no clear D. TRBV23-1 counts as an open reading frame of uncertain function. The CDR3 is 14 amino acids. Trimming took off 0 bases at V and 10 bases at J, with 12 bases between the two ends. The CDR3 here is CASSQSRGRRKLFF. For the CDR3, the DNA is TGCGCCAGCAGTCAATCGAGAGGGAGGCGAAAACTGTTTTTT.

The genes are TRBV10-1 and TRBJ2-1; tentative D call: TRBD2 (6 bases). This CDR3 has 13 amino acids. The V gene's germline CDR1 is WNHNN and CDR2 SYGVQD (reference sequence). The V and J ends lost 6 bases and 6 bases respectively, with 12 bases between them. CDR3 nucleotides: TGCGCCAGCAGCTCCGGGACTCCCAATGAGCAGTTCTTC. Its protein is CASSSGTPNEQFF.

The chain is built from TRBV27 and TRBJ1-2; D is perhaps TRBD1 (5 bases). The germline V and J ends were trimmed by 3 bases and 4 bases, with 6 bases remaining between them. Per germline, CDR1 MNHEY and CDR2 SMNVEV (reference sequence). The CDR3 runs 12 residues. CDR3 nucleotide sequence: TGTGCCAGCAGTTTCGGGACCTATGGCTACACCTTC. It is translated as CASSFGTYGYTF.